This entry describes one T cell receptor (beta chain). The data stem from a study of T cells in narcolepsy. Study summary: Healthy controls were enrolled alongside patients with narcolepsy type 1 or type 2.

Unmatched junction bases numbered 4, after V lost 4 bases and J lost 4 bases. Germline values: CDR1 SQVTM, CDR2 ANQGSEA. This CDR3 region has 13 residues. Sequenced by immunoSEQ multiplex PCR; TCRdb stores in-frame clones only, minus some. The sample includes 20,000 to 30,000 clones, around 85% of them seen just once. This TCR was recovered from a human donor with narcolepsy. The chain uses TRBV29-1 and TRBJ1-1; 9 bases align to TRBD1. Sequenced sample: CD45RA- memory CD4+ T cells from PBMCs. The CDR3 DNA is TGCAGCGTTGGACAGGGGGTACGCACTGAAGCTTTCTTT. This codes for CSVGQGVRTEAFF.